Shown below are 14 T cell receptor beta chains from a single sample sequenced in a study of early stage breast cancer tumors. This table comes from immunoSEQ multiplex PCR, and its TCRdb copy is limited to in-frame clones, with some not included. The table has about 30,000 clones, 72% seen once. Sequenced: blood. Receptor source: a person aged 50-59 years with breast cancer.

In this sample, this clone turned up a few times. The chain has TRBV10-2 and TRBJ2-2; possibly TRBD1 for D (5 bases). This CDR3 spans 15 amino acids. Germline CDR1 and CDR2: WSHSY and SAAADI. V was shortened by 2 bases and J by 4 bases, with 11 bases between the two germline ends. CDR3 amino acids: CASSEQGRSTGELFF. Written as DNA, the CDR3 is TGCGCCAGCAGTGAGCAGGGCCGGAGCACCGGGGAGCTGTTTTTT.

The CDR3 sequence: CASSFLDGGQPQHF. The CDR3 bases are TGTGCCAGCAGCTTCCTGGACGGGGGTCAGCCCCAGCATTTT. The V and J genes are TRBV7-2 and TRBJ1-5; tentative D call: TRBD1 (5 bases). Trimming pared 3 bases from V and 6 bases from J, leaving 12 bases between. In germline, CDR1 is SGHTA, CDR2 FQGNSA. The CDR3 runs to 14 residues.

The chain is built from TRBV7-2 and TRBJ2-2; 7 bases are a match to TRBD2. Germline loops: CDR1 SGHTA, CDR2 FQGNSA. The V gene end was trimmed by 4 bases and the J gene end by 1 base; junction bases not matched to a gene: 6. The CDR3 length is 16 residues. The CDR3 loop reads CASSSASGLNTGELFF. As DNA, the CDR3 is TGTGCCAGCAGCTCCGCTAGCGGTTTGAACACCGGGGAGCTGTTTTTT. Supplemented by reference TRBV7-2 and TRBJ2-2, the full variable domain reads GAGVSQSPSNKVTEKGKDVELRCDPISGHTALYWYRQSLGQGLEFLIYFQGNSAPDKSGLPSDRFSAERTGGSVSTLTIQRTQQEDSAVYLCASSSASGLNTGELFFGEGSRLTVL.

The chain carries TRBV7-9 and TRBJ1-2; D remains ambiguous. CDR1 SEHNR and CDR2 FQNEAQ come from the germline V gene (reference sequence). This CDR3 is 12 amino acids long. V was pared by 5 bases and J by 1 base, with 5 bases between. The CDR3 DNA follows: TGTGCCAGCAGCAGGAATAACTATGGCTACACCTTC. It codes for CASSRNNYGYTF.

This clone occurred a few times. Within the sample, other DNA sequences also encode this same CDR3. The chain combines TRBV28 with TRBJ1-5; the D gene is possibly TRBD1 (5 bases). Per germline, CDR1 MDHEN and CDR2 SYDVKM. The length of the CDR3 is 13 residues. V shed 5 bases and J shed 5 bases, with 10 bases lying between them. This CDR3 reads CASSPGTYQPQHF. The CDR3, as DNA: TGTGCCAGCAGTCCTGGGACCTATCAGCCCCAGCATTTT.

This chain connects TRBV5-6 to TRBJ2-6; the D is unclear. This CDR3 is built from 17 residues. Trimming pared 0 bases from V and 0 bases from J, leaving 10 bases between. Germline loops: CDR1 SGHDT, CDR2 YYEEEE. Written as DNA, the CDR3 is TGTGCCAGCAGCTTGGATGCGCTCGGCTCTGGGGCCAACGTCCTGACTTTC. It codes for CASSLDALGSGANVLTF.

This clone has just one count. This rearrangement joins TRBV7-9 to TRBJ2-3; 9 positions agree with TRBD2. The germline V gene has CDR1 SEHNR and CDR2 FQNEAQ (reference sequence). The CDR3 has 17 amino acids. Trimming at V came to 5 bases and at J to 8 bases, leaving 17 bases not matched to a gene. CDR3 amino acids: CASSLRLASGIIGTQYF. The CDR3 DNA reads TGTGCCAGCAGCCTGAGGCTCGCTAGCGGGATTATAGGTACGCAGTATTTT.

By proportion, this clone is medium-sized (0.01 to 0.1%). The V gene is TRBV19, the J gene TRBJ1-5, with a possible D match to TRBD1 (5 bases). This CDR3 is 18 amino acids long. V was pared by 1 base and J by 1 base, with 17 bases between. Germline V gives CDR1 LNHDA, CDR2 SQIVND (reference sequence). The chain's CDR3 is CASSIAGFRGGSNQPQHF. The CDR3 DNA reads TGTGCCAGTAGTATAGCAGGGTTTAGGGGAGGAAGCAATCAGCCCCAGCATTTT.

The chain has TRBV19 and TRBJ1-2; a weak D match, TRBD1 (5 bases). CDR1 and CDR2 (germline): LNHDA, SQIVND (reference sequence). V lost 3 bases and J 7 bases, leaving 9 bases between the germline ends. This CDR3 contains 12 residues. CDR3 in amino acids: CASSIGRAGYTF. CDR3 coding DNA: TGTGCCAGTAGTATCGGCAGGGCTGGCTACACCTTC. Full variable domain (outside the CDR3, taken from reference TRBV19 and TRBJ1-2): DGGITQSPKYLFRKEGQNVTLSCEQNLNHDAMYWYRQDPGQGLRLIYYSQIVNDFQKGDIAEGYSVSREKKESFPLTVTSAQKNPTAFYLCASSIGRAGYTFGSGTRLTVV.

The chain recombines TRBV27 with TRBJ2-7, with D possibly called TRBD1 or TRBD2 (5 bases each). Germline V gene sequence: CDR1 MNHEY, CDR2 SMNVEV (reference sequence). This CDR3 has 15 residues. The V and J ends lost 6 bases and 0 bases respectively, with 15 bases between them. As DNA, the CDR3 is TGTGCCAGCAGGAACCGGGGCCCAATCTCCTACGAGCAGTACTTC. Translated: CASRNRGPISYEQYF.

The chain couples TRBV6-6 to TRBJ2-7; weak D call: TRBD2 (5 bases). The CDR3 sequence is 12 residues long. The V end was cut by 8 bases, the J end by 2 bases, with 10 bases between. The germline gives CDR1 MNHNY, CDR2 SVGAGI (reference sequence). As DNA, the CDR3 is TGTGCCAGCTCGAAGCGGACCTACGAGCAGTACTTC. Its protein product is CASSKRTYEQYF.

The rearrangement uses TRBV7-2 and TRBJ2-7, with no clear D. The CDR3 is made up of 12 amino acids. V was trimmed by 4 bases and J by 10 bases, leaving 14 bases between them. Germline V gives CDR1 SGHTA, CDR2 FQGNSA. CDR3 protein: CASSSGMWRQYF. The CDR3, as DNA: TGTGCCAGCAGCTCCGGAATGTGGCGTCAGTACTTC.

The chain is built from TRBV30 and TRBJ1-5, with 7 bases aligning to TRBD1. This CDR3 has 13 amino acids. V lost 6 bases, J lost 7 bases, and 9 bases stayed unmatched. Per the germline V gene, CDR1 is GTSNPN and CDR2 is SVGIG (reference sequence). CDR3: CACPTGVWQPQHF. The DNA for the CDR3 is TGTGCCTGCCCTACAGGGGTTTGGCAGCCCCAGCATTTT.

This chain uses TRBV2 with TRBJ1-5; a possible D gene is TRBD1 (5 bases). The V and J ends lost 6 bases and 6 bases respectively, with 15 bases between them. The germline gives CDR1 SNHLY, CDR2 FYNNEI. The CDR3 sequence is 14 residues long. This chain's CDR3 is CASSASGGGQPQHF. CDR3 DNA: TGTGCCAGCAGCGCTAGCGGGGGAGGTCAGCCCCAGCATTTT.